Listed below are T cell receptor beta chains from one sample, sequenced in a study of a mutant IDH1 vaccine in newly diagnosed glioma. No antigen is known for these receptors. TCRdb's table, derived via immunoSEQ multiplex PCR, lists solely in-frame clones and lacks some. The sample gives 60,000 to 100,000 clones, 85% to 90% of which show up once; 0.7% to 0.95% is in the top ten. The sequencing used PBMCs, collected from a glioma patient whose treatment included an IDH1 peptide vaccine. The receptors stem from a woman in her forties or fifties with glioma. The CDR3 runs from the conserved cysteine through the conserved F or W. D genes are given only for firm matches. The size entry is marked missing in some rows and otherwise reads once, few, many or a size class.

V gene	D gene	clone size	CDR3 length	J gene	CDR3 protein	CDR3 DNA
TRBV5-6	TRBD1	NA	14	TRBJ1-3	CASSTGGSGNTIYF	TGTGCCAGCAGTACAGGGGGCTCTGGAAACACCATATATTTT
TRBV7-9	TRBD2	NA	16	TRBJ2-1	CASSLSVAGRWGEQFF	TGTGCCAGCAGCTTATCAGTAGCGGGCCGTTGGGGTGAGCAGTTCTTC
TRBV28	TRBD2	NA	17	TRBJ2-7	CASSLRASGTHSYEQYF	TGTGCCAGCAGTTTAAGGGCTAGCGGGACGCACTCCTACGAGCAGTACTTC
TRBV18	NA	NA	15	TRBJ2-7	CASSPGGGGGGEQYF	TGTGCCAGCTCCCCCGGTGGCGGGGGCGGAGGCGAGCAGTACTTC
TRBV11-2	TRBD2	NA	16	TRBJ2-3	CASSFLAGAESDTQYF	TGTGCCAGCAGCTTCCTAGCGGGAGCCGAATCAGATACGCAGTATTTT
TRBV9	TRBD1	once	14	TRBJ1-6	CASSFRDSNSPLHF	TGTGCCAGCAGCTTCCGGGACAGTAATTCACCCCTCCACTTT
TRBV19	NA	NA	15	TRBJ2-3	CASSLRPGRADTQYF	TGTGCCAGTAGTCTACGACCCGGTAGAGCAGATACGCAGTATTTT
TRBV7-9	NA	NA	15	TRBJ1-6	CASSLEVPGPSPLHF	TGTGCCAGCAGCTTAGAAGTACCTGGACCTTCACCCCTCCACTTT
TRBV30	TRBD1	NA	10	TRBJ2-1	CAWNDREQFF	TGTGCCTGGAATGACAGGGAACAGTTCTTC
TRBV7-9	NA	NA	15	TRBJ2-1	CASSLRGGGTGEQFF	TGTGCCAGCAGCTTAAGAGGGGGAGGGACGGGTGAGCAGTTCTTC
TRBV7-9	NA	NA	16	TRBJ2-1	CASSLARQSSYNEQFF	TGTGCCAGCAGCTTAGCAAGACAGTCCTCCTACAATGAGCAGTTCTTC
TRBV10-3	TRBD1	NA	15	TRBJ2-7	CAISELDRGSNEQYF	TGTGCCATCAGTGAGTTGGACAGGGGTTCGAACGAGCAGTACTTC
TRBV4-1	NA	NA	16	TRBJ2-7	CASSQDRGGGYYEQYF	TGCGCCAGCAGCCAAGATAGAGGAGGAGGGTATTACGAGCAGTACTTC
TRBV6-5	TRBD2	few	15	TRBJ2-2	CASSWTSDDTGELFF	TGTGCCAGCAGTTGGACTAGCGATGACACCGGGGAGCTGTTTTTT
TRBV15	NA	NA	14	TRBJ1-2	CATSRGGVIGGYTF	TGTGCCACCAGCAGGGGAGGGGTAATTGGAGGCTACACCTTC
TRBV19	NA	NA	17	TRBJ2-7	CASSLTDSPLGLYEQYF	TGTGCCAGTAGTCTCACGGACTCTCCTCTAGGCCTCTACGAGCAGTACTTC
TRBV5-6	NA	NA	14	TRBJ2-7	CASSLDASSYEQYF	TGTGCCAGCAGCTTGGACGCCAGCAGTTACGAGCAGTACTTC
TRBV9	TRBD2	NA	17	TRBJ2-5	CASSAGTSGGAEETQYF	TGTGCCAGCAGCGCTGGGACTAGCGGGGGGGCGGAAGAGACCCAGTACTTC
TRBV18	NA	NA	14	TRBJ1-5	CASSRAGNGQPQHF	TGTGCCAGCTCACGGGCAGGGAATGGTCAGCCCCAGCATTTT
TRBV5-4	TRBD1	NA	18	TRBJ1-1	CASSLPLGQGASNTEAFF	TGTGCCAGCAGCTTGCCGTTGGGACAGGGCGCCTCGAACACTGAAGCTTTCTTT
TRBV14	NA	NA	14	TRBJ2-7	CASSQRGSSYEQYF	TGTGCCAGCAGCCAACGGGGTAGCTCCTACGAGCAGTACTTC
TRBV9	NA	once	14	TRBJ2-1	CASSVAGGNHEQFF	TGTGCCAGCAGCGTAGCTGGAGGGAACCATGAGCAGTTCTTC
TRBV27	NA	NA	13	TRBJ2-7	CASSLGTSYEQYF	TGTGCCAGCAGTTTAGGGACATCGTACGAGCAGTACTTC
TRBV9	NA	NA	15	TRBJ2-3	CASSAGGFPTDTQYF	TGTGCCAGCAGCGCCGGGGGCTTTCCCACAGATACGCAGTATTTT
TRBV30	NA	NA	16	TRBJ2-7	CAWSQLDSQLGYEQYF	TGTGCCTGGAGCCAGTTAGACAGTCAGCTGGGCTACGAGCAGTACTTC
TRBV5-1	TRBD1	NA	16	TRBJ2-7	CASSLEFRQGIYEQYF	TGCGCCAGCAGCTTGGAGTTTCGACAGGGGATTTACGAGCAGTACTTC
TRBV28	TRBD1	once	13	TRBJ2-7	CASNTGGFYEQYF	TGTGCCAGCAATACAGGGGGATTCTACGAGCAGTACTTC
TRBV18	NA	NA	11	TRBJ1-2	CASSPREGYTF	TGTGCCAGCTCACCTCGTGAAGGCTACACCTTC
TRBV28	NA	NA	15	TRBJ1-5	CASTVTGRGNQPQHF	TGTGCCAGCACCGTGACAGGCCGTGGCAATCAGCCCCAGCATTTT
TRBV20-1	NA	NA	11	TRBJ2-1	CSATRSGEQFF	TGCAGTGCTACTAGATCAGGAGAGCAGTTCTTC
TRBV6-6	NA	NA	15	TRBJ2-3	CASSLEGWRPDTQYF	TGTGCCAGCTCCCTTGAGGGGTGGCGTCCAGATACGCAGTATTTT